This T cell receptor beta chain is drawn from a study of T-cell memory formation after mild COVID-19. As for the study in general: Among the donors, TCR clusters were largely specific to each donor.

TCRdb used MiXCR to reprocess the 5' RACE reads, holding one entry per CDR3 protein. The sample records 110,000 to 150,000 distinct CDR3 sequences, under 30% being singletons. On this clonotype: Antigen unknown.

CDR3 length: 14 amino acids. V lost 0 bases and J 3 bases, leaving 12 bases between the germline ends. Germline lookup yields CDR1 SQVTM and CDR2 ANQGSEA. Regarding the study as a whole: Clones that contracted from day 15 to 85 had balanced CD4/CD8; later expanders were CD4+ biased. Shrinking CD4+ clones resided mostly in CM and EM, and CD8+ ones in EMRA. Pre-infection memory held some responding clones, suggesting pre-existing cross-reactive T cells responded.

This chain connects TRBV29-1 to TRBJ2-7; D not certain. Sequenced: PBMCs or a T cell subset sorted from them (not recorded which). This clonotype was sampled from an adult woman who had mild COVID-19 (a few samples of this study predate the infection). Cell type and time point are not known. In DNA, the CDR3 is TGCAGCGTTGAAGAAGACGGTTACTACTACGAGCAGTACTTC. This sequence encodes CSVEEDGYYYEQYF.